This TCR beta chain was obtained from a study of cytomegalovirus exposure and HLA in healthy donors. About the study: One earlier analysis, a look at 180 million or so T cells, found fewer than 140 million unique TCR beta sequences. Whole-study findings and limits: TCR beta sequences reportedly predicted the HLA-A and HLA-B alleles of most subjects accurately.

The PCR contained 60 Vbeta and 13 Jbeta primers. Study processing details: Later work found 80 million or so unique TCR beta chains, with 9.5 million to 11 million shared. Only in-frame clones appear in the TCRdb table, and some are missing; sequencing was by immunoSEQ multiplex PCR. V and J calls and clone size are given by that table; D and trimming were obtained from the DNA. The sample comprises about 160,000 clones, roughly 78% of which are singletons, and 6% to 7.5% rests with the top ten. In the case of this clone: Its antigen is as yet unknown.

Germline CDR1 reads MNHEY; CDR2 reads SVGAGI. The V gene lost 4 bases and the J gene lost 7 bases, with 7 bases spanning the gap. There are 11 residues in the CDR3. The sequenced material came from PBMCs. The genes are TRBV6-5 and TRBJ1-2, with D possibly being TRBD1 (5 bases). The clonotype was recovered from a man in his forties or fifties in good health and CMV-seropositive. For the CDR3, the DNA is TGTGCCAGCAGTTGGAGGGGTGGCTACACCTTC. Translated, it gives CASSWRGGYTF.